The 3 T cell receptor beta chains presented below share a single source sample, sequenced in a study of cytomegalovirus exposure and HLA in healthy donors. PCR primers comprised 60 Vbeta and 13 Jbeta primers. Sequenced by immunoSEQ multiplex PCR; TCRdb stores in-frame clones only, minus some. Of 150,000 or so clones listed, around 65% were seen once; the top ten hold around 2.9%. The material sequenced was PBMCs. Receptor source: a woman in her twenties or thirties in good health and CMV-seropositive.

This rearrangement joins TRBV6-5 to TRBJ2-7; 7 positions match TRBD2. The V segment lost 10 bases and the J segment 4 bases; nucleotides outside the gene matches: 4. This CDR3 comprises 11 residues. Germline CDR1 MNHEY, CDR2 SVGAGI. CDR3 coding DNA: TGTGCCACCTACGGGGGGTACGAGCAGTACTTC. Protein product: CATYGGYEQYF.

The V and J genes are TRBV13 and TRBJ1-2, with TRBD1 matching over 7 bases. Germline V gene sequence: CDR1 PRHDT, CDR2 FYEKMQ (reference sequence). With 0 bases clipped from V and 5 bases from J, the junction kept 3 bases outside the gene matches. The CDR3 has 14 residues. The CDR3: CASSLGRGNYGYTF. As DNA, the CDR3 is TGTGCCAGCAGCTTAGGCAGGGGGAATTATGGCTACACCTTC.

V gene TRBV5-8 combines with J gene TRBJ1-5; D might be TRBD1 (5 bases). The CDR3 has 12 residues. The V gene lost 4 bases and the J gene lost 7 bases, with 9 bases spanning the gap. The V gene's germline CDR1 is SGHTS and CDR2 YDEGEE. CDR3 protein: CASSPRVQPQHF. CDR3 DNA sequence: TGTGCCAGCAGCCCCAGGGTACAGCCCCAGCATTTT. Drawing the rest from reference TRBV5-8 and TRBJ1-5, the complete variable domain is EAGVTQSPTHLIKTRGQQATLRCSPISGHTSVYWYQQALGLGLQFLLWYDEGEERNRGNFPPRFSGRQFPNYSSELNVNALELEDSALYLCASSPRVQPQHFGDGTRLSIL.